Listed below are T cell receptor beta chains from one sample, sequenced in a study of neurological immune-mediated disorders. TCRdb reprocessed the 5' RACE reads with MiXCR, giving one entry per CDR3 protein. The table includes fewer than 55,000 distinct CDR3 sequences, under 6.5% detected once. Sequencing was carried out using CD4+ T cells from blood. These TCRs come from a woman between 35 and 50 years old in good health. CDR3s include the opening cysteine and the closing phenylalanine or tryptophan. A D gene is named only where the DNA matches it firmly. Not every row has a clone size; where given, it reads once, few, many or a size class.

clone size: medium-sized
V gene: TRBV29-1
J gene: TRBJ2-1
D gene: -
CDR3 DNA: TGCAGCGTTGAAGATCGAAGGGGCTCCTACAATGAGCAGTTCTTC
CDR3 protein: CSVEDRRGSYNEQFF

clone size: many
V gene: TRBV7-9
J gene: TRBJ1-4
D gene: -
CDR3 DNA: TGTGCCAGCAGCTTAGAATTGGGGGCCCGCAGGGCTAATAATGAAAAACTGTTTTTT
CDR3 protein: CASSLELGARRANNEKLFF

clone size: many
V gene: TRBV5-1
J gene: TRBJ1-5
D gene: -
CDR3 DNA: TGCGCCAGCAGCACCGGGACGAGTAAGAATCAGCCCCAGCATTTT
CDR3 protein: CASSTGTSKNQPQHF

clone size: -
V gene: TRBV18
J gene: TRBJ2-2
D gene: TRBD2
CDR3 DNA: TGTGCCAGCTCACCAAGGGAAGCGGGAATAACGAACACCGGGGAGCTGTTTTTT
CDR3 protein: CASSPREAGITNTGELFF

clone size: many
V gene: TRBV20-1
J gene: TRBJ2-7
D gene: -
CDR3 DNA: TGCAGGGTATCGGGAGACCCACCCGCCTACGAGCAGTACTTC
CDR3 protein: CRVSGDPPAYEQYF

clone size: many
V gene: TRBV5-1
J gene: TRBJ2-1
D gene: TRBD2
CDR3 DNA: TGCGCCAGCAGCTTGGAGGTAGCGGGAGGAAAAAATGAGCAGTTCTTC
CDR3 protein: CASSLEVAGGKNEQFF

clone size: many
V gene: TRBV3-1
J gene: TRBJ2-2
D gene: TRBD2
CDR3 DNA: TGTGCCAGCAGCCGTACCGGGACTAGCGGGATAGGGAACACCGGGGAGCTGTTTTTT
CDR3 protein: CASSRTGTSGIGNTGELFF

clone size: many
V gene: TRBV14
J gene: TRBJ2-1
D gene: TRBD2
CDR3 DNA: TGTGCCAGCAGCCAGGTGGGAGGGTCAAATGAGCAGTTCTTC
CDR3 protein: CASSQVGGSNEQFF

clone size: many
V gene: TRBV29-1
J gene: TRBJ2-1
D gene: TRBD2
CDR3 DNA: TGCAGCGTCGATTCCCTTGGACTAGCGGGATCGCCAAGGTTCAATGAGCAGTTCTTC
CDR3 protein: CSVDSLGLAGSPRFNEQFF

clone size: many
V gene: TRBV6-5
J gene: TRBJ2-7
D gene: TRBD2
CDR3 DNA: TGTGCCAGCAGTTACTCGGGGACTAGCGGGAGTAAGCAGTACTTC
CDR3 protein: CASSYSGTSGSKQYF

clone size: many
V gene: TRBV28
J gene: TRBJ2-1
D gene: -
CDR3 DNA: TGTGCCAGCAGTTTAGCGGGGGCCACCTTCAATGAGCAGTTCTTC
CDR3 protein: CASSLAGATFNEQFF

clone size: many
V gene: TRBV6-5
J gene: TRBJ2-2
D gene: TRBD1
CDR3 DNA: TGTGCCAGCAGTTCCAACTCCGGGACAGGGGGCACCGGGGAGCTGTTTTTT
CDR3 protein: CASSSNSGTGGTGELFF

clone size: many
V gene: TRBV10-2
J gene: TRBJ2-1
D gene: -
CDR3 DNA: TGCGCCAGCAGCGCGACAGAGCGGTACAATGAGCAGTTCTTC
CDR3 protein: CASSATERYNEQFF

clone size: many
V gene: TRBV5-1
J gene: TRBJ2-1
D gene: TRBD2
CDR3 DNA: TGCGCCAGCAGCTTGGCCGGACTAGCGGGCGGATACAATGAGCAGTTCTTC
CDR3 protein: CASSLAGLAGGYNEQFF

clone size: many
V gene: TRBV20-1
J gene: TRBJ2-7
D gene: TRBD2
CDR3 DNA: TGCAGTGCTAGAGAAAGCGGGAGGGCGTTAGAGCAGTACTTC
CDR3 protein: CSARESGRALEQYF

clone size: many
V gene: TRBV5-1
J gene: TRBJ1-1
D gene: -
CDR3 DNA: TGCGCCAGCAGCTGGACAGACATGAACACTGAAGCTTTCTTT
CDR3 protein: CASSWTDMNTEAFF